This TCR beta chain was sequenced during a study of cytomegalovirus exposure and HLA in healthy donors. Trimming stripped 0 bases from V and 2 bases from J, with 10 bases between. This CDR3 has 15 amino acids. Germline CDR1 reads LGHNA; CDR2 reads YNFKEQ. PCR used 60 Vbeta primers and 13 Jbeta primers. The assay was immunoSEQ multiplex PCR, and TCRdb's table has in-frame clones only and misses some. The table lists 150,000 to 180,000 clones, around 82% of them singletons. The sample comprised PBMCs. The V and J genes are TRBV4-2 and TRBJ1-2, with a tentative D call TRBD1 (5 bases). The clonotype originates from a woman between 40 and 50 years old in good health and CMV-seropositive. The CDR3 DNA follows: TGTGCCAGCAGCCAAGAAAACAGGCGAAACTATGGCTACACCTTC. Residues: CASSQENRRNYGYTF.